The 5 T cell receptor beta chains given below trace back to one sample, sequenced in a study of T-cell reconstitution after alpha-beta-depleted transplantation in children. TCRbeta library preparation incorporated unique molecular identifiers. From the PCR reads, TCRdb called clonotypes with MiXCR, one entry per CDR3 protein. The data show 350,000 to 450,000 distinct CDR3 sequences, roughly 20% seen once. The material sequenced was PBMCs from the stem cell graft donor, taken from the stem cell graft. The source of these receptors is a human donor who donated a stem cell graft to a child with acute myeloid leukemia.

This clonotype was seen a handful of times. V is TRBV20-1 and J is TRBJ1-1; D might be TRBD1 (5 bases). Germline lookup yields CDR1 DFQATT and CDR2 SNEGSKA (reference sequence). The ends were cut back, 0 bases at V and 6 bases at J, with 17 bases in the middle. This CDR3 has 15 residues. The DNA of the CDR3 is TGCAGTGCTAGAGATCGTCAGGGCGAGTATTCTGAAGCTTTCTTT. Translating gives CSARDRQGEYSEAFF.

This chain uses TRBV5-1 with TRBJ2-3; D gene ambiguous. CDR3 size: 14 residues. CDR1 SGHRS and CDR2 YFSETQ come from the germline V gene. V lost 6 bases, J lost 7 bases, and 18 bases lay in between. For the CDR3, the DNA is TGCGCCAGCACTCCCCGGCTCGAGCCGAATACGCAGTATTTT. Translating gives CASTPRLEPNTQYF.

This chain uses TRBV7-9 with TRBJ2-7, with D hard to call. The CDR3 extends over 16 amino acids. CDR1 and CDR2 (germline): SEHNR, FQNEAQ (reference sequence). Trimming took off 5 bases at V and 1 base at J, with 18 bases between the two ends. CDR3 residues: CASSLWTKSRSYEQYF. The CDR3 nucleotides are TGTGCCAGCAGCCTATGGACCAAATCAAGGTCCTACGAGCAGTACTTC. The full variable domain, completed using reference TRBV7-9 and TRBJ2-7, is DTGVSQNPRHKITKRGQNVTFRCDPISEHNRLYWYRQTLGQGPEFLTYFQNEAQLEKSRLLSDRFSAERPKGSFSTLEIQRTEQGDSAMYLCASSLWTKSRSYEQYFGPGTRLTVT.

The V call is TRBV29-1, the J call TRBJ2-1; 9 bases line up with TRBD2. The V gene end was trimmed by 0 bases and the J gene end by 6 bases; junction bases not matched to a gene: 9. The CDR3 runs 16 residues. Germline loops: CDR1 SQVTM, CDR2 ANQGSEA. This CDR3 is CSVEDLVGGGVNEQFF. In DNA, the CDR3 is TGCAGCGTTGAAGATCTCGTGGGCGGGGGGGTCAATGAGCAGTTCTTC.

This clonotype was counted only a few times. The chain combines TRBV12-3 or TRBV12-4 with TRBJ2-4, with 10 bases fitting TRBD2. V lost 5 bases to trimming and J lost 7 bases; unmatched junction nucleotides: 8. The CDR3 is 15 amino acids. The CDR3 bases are TGTGCCAGCAGTCCCGTGGGTAGCGGGAGGAACATTCAGTACTTC. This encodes CASSPVGSGRNIQYF.